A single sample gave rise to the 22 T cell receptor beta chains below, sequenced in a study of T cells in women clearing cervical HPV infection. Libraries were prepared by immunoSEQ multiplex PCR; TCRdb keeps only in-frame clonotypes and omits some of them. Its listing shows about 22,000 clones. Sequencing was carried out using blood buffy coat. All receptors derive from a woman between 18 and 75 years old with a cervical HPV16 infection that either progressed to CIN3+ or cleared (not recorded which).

Partial CDR3 DNA: TGTGCCTGGGTAAATAGCGGCTACCGCACAGATACG. Encoded protein: CAWVNSGYRTDT. The whole CDR3 region reads CAWVNSGYRTDTQYF. The rearrangement uses TRBV30 and TRBJ2-3; D may be TRBD2 (6 bases). Read data end 3 residues before the CDR3 end; the end is taken from the germline J gene. The V and J ends lost 5 bases and 1 base respectively, with 16 bases between them. Germline-derived CDR1 and CDR2 are GTSNPN and SVGIG (reference sequence). The CDR3 is made up of 15 amino acids.

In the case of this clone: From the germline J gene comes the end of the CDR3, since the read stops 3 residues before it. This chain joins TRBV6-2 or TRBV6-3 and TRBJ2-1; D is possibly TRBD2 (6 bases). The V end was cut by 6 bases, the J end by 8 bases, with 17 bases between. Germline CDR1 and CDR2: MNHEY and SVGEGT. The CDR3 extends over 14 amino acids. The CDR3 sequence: CASSLVAGPHEQFF. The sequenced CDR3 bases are TGTGCCAGCAGCCTGGTGGCGGGGCCCCATGAG.

This CDR3 is CAWSGRRAGELFF. Partial CDR3 DNA: TGTGCCTGGAGTGGGCGTAGGGCCGGGGAG. This chain connects TRBV30 to TRBJ2-2, with D unresolved. The read is 3 residues too short to cover the CDR3 end, so that end is filled in from the germline J gene. Trimming removed 1 base at V and 6 bases at J, with 9 bases between. CDR3 length: 13 amino acids. Germline V gene sequence: CDR1 GTSNPN, CDR2 SVGIG (reference sequence). Using reference TRBV30 and TRBJ2-2 for the parts outside the CDR3, the full variable domain is SQTIHQWPATLVQPVGSPLSLECTVEGTSNPNLYWYRQAAGRGLQLLFYSVGIGQISSEVPQNLSASRPQDRQFILSSKKLLLSDSGFYLCAWSGRRAGELFFGEGSRLTVL.

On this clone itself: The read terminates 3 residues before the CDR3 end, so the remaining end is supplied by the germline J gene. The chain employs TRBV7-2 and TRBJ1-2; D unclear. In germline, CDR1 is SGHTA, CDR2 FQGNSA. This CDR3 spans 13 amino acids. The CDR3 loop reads CASSLALGESYTF. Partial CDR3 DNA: TGTGCCAGCAGCTTAGCGCTCGGGGAAAGC.

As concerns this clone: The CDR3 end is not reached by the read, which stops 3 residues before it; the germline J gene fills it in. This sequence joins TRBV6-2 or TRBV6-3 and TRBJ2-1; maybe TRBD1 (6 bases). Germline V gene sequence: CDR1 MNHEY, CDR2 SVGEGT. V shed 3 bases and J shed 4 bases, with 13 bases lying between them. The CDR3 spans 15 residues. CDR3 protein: CASSYPGEGYNEQFF. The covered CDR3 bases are TGTGCCAGCAGTTATCCAGGGGAAGGGTACAATGAG.

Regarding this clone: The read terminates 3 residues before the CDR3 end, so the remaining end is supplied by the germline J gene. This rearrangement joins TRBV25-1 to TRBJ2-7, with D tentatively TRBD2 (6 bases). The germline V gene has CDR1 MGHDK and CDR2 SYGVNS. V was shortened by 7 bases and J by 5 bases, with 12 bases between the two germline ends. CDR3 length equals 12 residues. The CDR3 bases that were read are TGTGCCAGCACCGGAGGAGGGCACGAG. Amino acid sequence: CASTGGGHE. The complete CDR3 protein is CASTGGGHEQYF.

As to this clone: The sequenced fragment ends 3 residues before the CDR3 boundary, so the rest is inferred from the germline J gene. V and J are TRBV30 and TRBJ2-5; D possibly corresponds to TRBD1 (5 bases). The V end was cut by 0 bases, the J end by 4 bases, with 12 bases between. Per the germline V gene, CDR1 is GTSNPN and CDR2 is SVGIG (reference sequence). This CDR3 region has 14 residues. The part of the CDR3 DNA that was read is TGTGCCTGGAGTGTAAAGGGGCGGTCAGAGACC. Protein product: CAWSVKGRSET. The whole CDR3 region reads CAWSVKGRSETQYF.

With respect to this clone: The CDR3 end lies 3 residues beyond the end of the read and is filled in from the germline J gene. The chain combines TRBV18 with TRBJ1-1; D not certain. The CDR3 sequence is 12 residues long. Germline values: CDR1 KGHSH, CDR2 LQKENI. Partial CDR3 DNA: TGTGCCAGCTCACCGAACAGTAAATCA. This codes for CASSPNSKS. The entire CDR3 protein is CASSPNSKSAFF.

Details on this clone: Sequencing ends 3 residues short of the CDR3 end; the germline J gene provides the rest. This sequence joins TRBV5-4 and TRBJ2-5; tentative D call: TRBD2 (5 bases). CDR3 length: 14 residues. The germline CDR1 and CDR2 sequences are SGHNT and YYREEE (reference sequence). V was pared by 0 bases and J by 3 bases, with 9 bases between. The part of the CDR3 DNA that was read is TGTGCCAGCAGCTTGGACGGGGAAAAAGAGACC. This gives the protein CASSLDGEKET. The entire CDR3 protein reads CASSLDGEKETQYF.

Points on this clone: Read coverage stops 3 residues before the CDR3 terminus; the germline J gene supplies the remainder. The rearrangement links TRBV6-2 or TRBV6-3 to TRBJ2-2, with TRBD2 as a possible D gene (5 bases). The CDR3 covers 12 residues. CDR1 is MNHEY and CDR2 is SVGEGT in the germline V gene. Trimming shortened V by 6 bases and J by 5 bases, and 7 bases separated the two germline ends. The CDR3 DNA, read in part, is TGTGCCAGCAGCCGAGGGACCGGGGAG. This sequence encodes CASSRGTGE. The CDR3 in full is CASSRGTGELFF.

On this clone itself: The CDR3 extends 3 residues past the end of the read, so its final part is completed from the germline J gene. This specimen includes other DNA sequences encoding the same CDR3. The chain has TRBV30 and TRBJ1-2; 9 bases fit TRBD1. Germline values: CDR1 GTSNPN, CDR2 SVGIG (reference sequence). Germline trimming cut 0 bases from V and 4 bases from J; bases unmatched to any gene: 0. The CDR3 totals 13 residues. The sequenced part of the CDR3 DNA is TGTGCCTGGAGTGTACAGGGGGCCTATGGC. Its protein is CAWSVQGAYG. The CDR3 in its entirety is CAWSVQGAYGYTF.

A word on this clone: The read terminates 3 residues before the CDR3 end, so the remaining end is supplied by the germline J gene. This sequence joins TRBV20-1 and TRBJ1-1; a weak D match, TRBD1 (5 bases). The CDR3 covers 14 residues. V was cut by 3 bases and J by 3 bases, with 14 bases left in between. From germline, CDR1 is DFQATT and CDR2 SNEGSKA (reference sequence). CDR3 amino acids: CSASIGGGYTEAFF. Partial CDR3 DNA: TGCAGTGCTAGTATTGGCGGGGGTTACACTGAA.

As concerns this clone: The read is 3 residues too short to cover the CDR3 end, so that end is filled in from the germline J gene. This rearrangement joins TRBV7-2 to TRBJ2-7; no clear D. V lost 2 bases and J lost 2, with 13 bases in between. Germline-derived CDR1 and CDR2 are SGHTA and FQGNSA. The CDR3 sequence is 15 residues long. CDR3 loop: CASSLTAGKAYEQYF. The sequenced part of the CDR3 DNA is TGTGCCAGCAGCTTAACGGCAGGAAAAGCCTACGAG.

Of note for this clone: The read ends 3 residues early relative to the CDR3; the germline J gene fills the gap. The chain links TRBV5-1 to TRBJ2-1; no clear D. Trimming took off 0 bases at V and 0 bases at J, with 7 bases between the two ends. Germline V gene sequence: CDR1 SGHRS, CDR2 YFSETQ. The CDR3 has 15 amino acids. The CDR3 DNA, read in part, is TGCGCCAGCAGCTTGGAGGCCATCTCCTACAATGAG. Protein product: CASSLEAISYNE. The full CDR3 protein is CASSLEAISYNEQFF.

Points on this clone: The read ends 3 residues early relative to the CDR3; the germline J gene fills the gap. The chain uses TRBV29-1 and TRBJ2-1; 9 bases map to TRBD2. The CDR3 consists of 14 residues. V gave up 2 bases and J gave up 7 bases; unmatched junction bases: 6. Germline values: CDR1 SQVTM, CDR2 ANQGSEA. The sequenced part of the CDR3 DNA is TGCAGCGTTGAAAGGCTAGCGGGAACAAATGAG. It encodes CSVERLAGTNE. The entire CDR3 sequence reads CSVERLAGTNEQFF.

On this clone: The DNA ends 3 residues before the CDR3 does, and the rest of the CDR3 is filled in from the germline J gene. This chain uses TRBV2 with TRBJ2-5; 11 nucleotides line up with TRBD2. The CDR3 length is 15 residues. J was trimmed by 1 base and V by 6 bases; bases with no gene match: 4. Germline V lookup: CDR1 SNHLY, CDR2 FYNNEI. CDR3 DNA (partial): TGTGCCAGCAGGTCCGGACTAGCGGGCCAAGAGACC. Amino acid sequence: CASRSGLAGQET. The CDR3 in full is CASRSGLAGQETQYF.

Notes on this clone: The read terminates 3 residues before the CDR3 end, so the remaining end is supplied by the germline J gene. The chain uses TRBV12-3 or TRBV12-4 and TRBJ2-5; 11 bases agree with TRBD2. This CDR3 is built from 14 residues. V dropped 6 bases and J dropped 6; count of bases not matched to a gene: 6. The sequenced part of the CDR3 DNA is TGTGCCAGCAGGACTAGCGGGAAAGGGCAGACC. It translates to CASRTSGKGQT. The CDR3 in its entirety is CASRTSGKGQTQYF.

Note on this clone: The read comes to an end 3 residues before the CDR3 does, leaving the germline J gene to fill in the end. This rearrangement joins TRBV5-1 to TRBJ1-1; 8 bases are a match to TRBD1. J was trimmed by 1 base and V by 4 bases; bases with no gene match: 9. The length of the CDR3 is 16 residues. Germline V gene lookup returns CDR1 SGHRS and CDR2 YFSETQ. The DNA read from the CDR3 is TGCGCCAGCAGCCCGCCGACAGGGGAAAGGAACACTGAA. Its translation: CASSPPTGERNTE. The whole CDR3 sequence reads CASSPPTGERNTEAFF.

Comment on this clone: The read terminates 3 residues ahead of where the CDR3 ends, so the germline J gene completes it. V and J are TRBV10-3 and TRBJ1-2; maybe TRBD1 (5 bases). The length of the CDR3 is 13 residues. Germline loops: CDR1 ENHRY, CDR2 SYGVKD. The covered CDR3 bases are TGTGCCATCAGTGTAGGAGGGGCCAGGGGC. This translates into CAISVGGARG. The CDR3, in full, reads CAISVGGARGYTF.

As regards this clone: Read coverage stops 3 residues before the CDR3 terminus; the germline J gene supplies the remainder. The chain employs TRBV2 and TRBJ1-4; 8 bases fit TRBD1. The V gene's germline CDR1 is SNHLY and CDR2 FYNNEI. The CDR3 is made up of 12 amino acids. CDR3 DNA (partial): TGTGCCAGCAGAGACAGGGGTGACAAA. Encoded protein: CASRDRGDK. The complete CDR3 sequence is CASRDRGDKLFF.

The covered CDR3 bases are TGCGCCAGCACCCGGGACAGGTCTGATTCTGGC. Amino acids: CASTRDRSDSG. The CDR3 reads in full as CASTRDRSDSGYTF. The rearrangement uses TRBV10-2 and TRBJ1-2; the match to TRBD1 covers 8 bases. The read is 3 residues too short to cover the CDR3 end, so that end is filled in from the germline J gene. V was clipped by 7 bases and J by 7 bases; unmatched bases: 11. CDR3 length equals 14 residues. Germline lookup yields CDR1 WSHSY and CDR2 SAAADI.

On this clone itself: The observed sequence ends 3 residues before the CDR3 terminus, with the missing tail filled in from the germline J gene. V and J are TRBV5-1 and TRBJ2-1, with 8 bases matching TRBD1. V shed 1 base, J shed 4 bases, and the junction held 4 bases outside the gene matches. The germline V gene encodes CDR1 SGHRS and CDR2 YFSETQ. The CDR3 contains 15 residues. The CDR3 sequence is CASSLQGAYYNEQFF. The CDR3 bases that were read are TGCGCCAGCAGCTTGCAGGGGGCGTATTACAATGAG.